This T cell receptor (beta chain) was obtained from a study of blood T cell repertoires in COVID-19. V shed 7 bases and J 0 bases; nucleotides not matched to a gene: 3. The CDR3 length is 15 residues. Germline loops: CDR1 SGHRS, CDR2 YFSETQ. Generated by immunoSEQ multiplex PCR, the TCRdb table keeps only in-frame clones and is missing some. Among approximately 170,000 clones listed, around 80% were seen once. The specimen sequenced was peripheral blood. This receptor was identified in a man in his 60s with active or convalescent COVID-19. V usage is TRBV5-1 and J usage is TRBJ2-3, with 12 bases aligning to TRBD2. The CDR3 reads CASRTSGGSTDTQYF. CDR3 nucleotides: TGCGCCAGCCGTACTAGCGGGGGGAGCACAGATACGCAGTATTTT.